The TCR beta chain described here comes from a study of control samples from healthy donors and cancer patients (TCRdb year 2020). A remark on this clone: The antigen this receptor binds is unknown. Per-base qualities were not stored, and no clone one base away is much larger.

Library creation used the immunoSEQ multiplex PCR assay. TCRdb stores this immuneACCESS table with in-frame sequences only. Part of the clones is absent; in the studies checked, under half of the shortfall reflects unresolved V genes, and no reason is known for the rest. Across this sample there are around 30,000 clones, with roughly nine tenths seen only once. Jointly, the top ten make up about 1.5% of the sample. V loses 2 bases, J loses 6 bases, and the germline ends lie 7 bases apart. CDR3 length: 12 amino acids, cysteine to phenylalanine. The CDR3 DNA has 36 bases and is translated from base 1. The germline V gene gives CDR1 as KGHSH and CDR2 as LQKENI.

The sequence came from a woman aged 40 to 55 with lung cancer. The sample consisted of PBMCs. The chain is made from TRBV18 and TRBJ1-2; D gene: possibly TRBD1, on 5 matching bases. The nucleotide sequence reads as follows: TGTGCCAGCTCACCATCGGGACATGGCTACACCTTC. It encodes CASSPSGHGYTF.